One sample yielded the 30 T cell receptor beta chains listed below, sequenced in a study of siplizumab effects on memory and regulatory T cells. Measured with immunoSEQ multiplex PCR; TCRdb has only the in-frame clones, and not every one. The sample holds about 72,000 clones, less than 95% seen once. Specimen: CD8+ T cells sorted from blood. Receptors originate from a human donor in good health.

This clone has more than one count but fewer than ten. The rearrangement uses TRBV13 and TRBJ1-1, with 8 bases fitting TRBD1. Looked up from germline, CDR1 is PRHDT and CDR2 is FYEKMQ (reference sequence). CDR3 size: 15 residues. V gave up 5 bases and J gave up 1 base; unmatched junction bases: 6. CDR3: CASSREGTGNTEAFF. Here the CDR3 DNA reads TGTGCCAGCAGCCGAGAGGGGACAGGGAACACTGAAGCTTTCTTT.

The genes are TRBV7-8 and TRBJ1-2; the D is unclear. V dropped 0 bases and J dropped 4 bases, with 12 bases sitting between them. CDR1 is SGHVS, CDR2 FQNEAQ, per germline. This CDR3 has 15 residues. As DNA, the CDR3 is TGTGCCAGCAGCTTAGCGTTGAACGCTGGCTATGGCTACACCTTC. This translates into CASSLALNAGYGYTF. Filled out from reference TRBV7-8 and TRBJ1-2, the complete variable domain reads GAGVSQSPRYKVAKRGQDVALRCDPISGHVSLFWYQQALGQGPEFLTYFQNEAQLDKSGLPSDRFFAERPEGSVSTLKIQRTQQEDSAVYLCASSLALNAGYGYTFGSGTRLTVV.

This sequence joins TRBV7-9 and TRBJ1-1; no firm D call. The germline gives CDR1 SEHNR, CDR2 FQNEAQ (reference sequence). V shed 1 base and J shed 8 bases, with 8 bases lying between them. CDR3 length: 12 residues. CDR3 amino acids: CASSLGLPEAFF. CDR3 nucleotides: TGTGCCAGCAGCTTAGGACTACCGGAAGCTTTCTTT.

The chain recombines TRBV7-9 with TRBJ2-6, with a possible D match to TRBD2 (6 bases). Per germline, CDR1 SEHNR and CDR2 FQNEAQ (reference sequence). This CDR3 is built from 16 residues. Deletions cut 2 bases from V and 0 bases from J, with 8 bases between. CDR3 in DNA: TGTGCCAGCAGCTTAAGGGAGGCCTCTGGGGCCAACGTCCTGACTTTC. Translating gives CASSLREASGANVLTF.

V gene TRBV27 combines with J gene TRBJ2-1; 8 nucleotides match TRBD2. The CDR3 spans 14 residues. Germline trimming cut 4 bases from V and 4 bases from J; bases unmatched to any gene: 3. The germline V gene has CDR1 MNHEY and CDR2 SMNVEV (reference sequence). CDR3 sequence: CASSWGGGYNEQFF. CDR3 bases: TGTGCCAGCAGTTGGGGCGGGGGGTACAATGAGCAGTTCTTC.

CDR3 amino acids: CASSPEGRDRSSYEQYF. CDR3 nucleotides: TGTGCCAGTAGTCCAGAGGGGAGGGACAGGAGCTCCTACGAGCAGTACTTC. The chain employs TRBV19 and TRBJ2-7, with a tentative D call TRBD1 (8 bases). V lost 5 bases and J lost 0, with 20 bases in between. Germline V CDR1 and CDR2: LNHDA, SQIVND (reference sequence). This CDR3 is built from 17 residues.

Concerning this clone itself: At one end, the junction sequence differs from germline, possibly due to a read error. The chain links TRBV7-9 to TRBJ2-5; 10 bases align to TRBD1. In germline, CDR1 is SEHNR, CDR2 FQNEAQ (reference sequence). This CDR3 contains 14 residues. CDR3 DNA: TGTGCCGGCAGCGAGACAGGGGGCCCAGAGACCCAGTACTTC. Its protein product is CAGSETGGPETQYF.

The CDR3 DNA follows: TGTGCCAGCAGCCAACTAGCGGCAGGGGATGAGCAGTTCTTC. Amino acids: CASSQLAAGDEQFF. The genes are TRBV7-3 and TRBJ2-1; TRBD2 matches 8 bases. The CDR3 contains 14 residues. The germline gives CDR1 SGHTA, CDR2 FQGTGA. The V and J ends lost 5 bases and 8 bases, in that order; junction bases with no gene match: 8.

The CDR3 nucleotides read TGTGCCAGCAGTGAGAGGACTAGCTTCGAATACGAGCAGTACTTC. This encodes CASSERTSFEYEQYF. The chain is built from TRBV6-1 and TRBJ2-5, with 8 positions matching TRBD2. The J call may be mistaken, given a closer DNA end match to TRBJ2-7. CDR3 length: 15 amino acids. CDR1 is MNHNS, CDR2 SASEGT, per germline.

This chain links TRBV27 with TRBJ1-3; 8 nucleotides line up with TRBD1. With 5 bases clipped from V and 7 bases from J, the junction kept 10 bases outside the gene matches. The germline CDR1 and CDR2 sequences are MNHEY and SMNVEV (reference sequence). This CDR3 comprises 15 residues. CDR3 protein: CASSPLPRGHNTIYF. The CDR3 DNA reads as TGTGCCAGCAGTCCCCTCCCCAGGGGGCACAACACCATATATTTT.

This clone turned up a few times. The chain joins TRBV5-5 to TRBJ2-7, with D perhaps given as TRBD1 or TRBD2 (5 bases each). The CDR3 consists of 13 residues. In germline, CDR1 is SGHKS, CDR2 YYEKEE (reference sequence). The V end was cut by 4 bases, the J end by 3 bases, with 11 bases between. The DNA of the CDR3 is TGTGCCAGCAGCCTCGGGACCTTCTACGAGCAGTACTTC. As protein: CASSLGTFYEQYF. Complete variable domain (other parts from reference TRBV5-5 and TRBJ2-7): DAGVTQSPTHLIKTRGQQVTLRCSPISGHKSVSWYQQVLGQGPQFIFQYYEKEERGRGNFPDRFSARQFPNYSSELNVNALLLGDSALYLCASSLGTFYEQYFGPGTRLTVT.

The table lists this clone with a count of one. The chain joins TRBV18 to TRBJ2-1, with no clear D. The V end lost 5 bases, the J end lost 4 bases, and 9 bases lay between the germline ends. CDR1 is KGHSH, CDR2 LQKENI, per germline. The CDR3 runs to 13 residues. CDR3 bases: TGTGCCAGCTCATTCGACGGGTACAATGAGCAGTTCTTC. It specifies CASSFDGYNEQFF.

This clone occurred a few times. The CDR3: CASSMGSRGQPQHF. The CDR3 region has the DNA TGTGCCAGTAGTATGGGGTCACGGGGTCAGCCCCAGCATTTT. V usage is TRBV19 and J usage is TRBJ1-5; D is undetermined. Germline V lookup: CDR1 LNHDA, CDR2 SQIVND (reference sequence). This CDR3 is 14 amino acids long. V was pared by 3 bases and J by 6 bases, with 12 bases between.

This clone occurred once. The V gene is TRBV4-1, the J gene TRBJ2-1; weak D call: TRBD2 (5 bases). The CDR3 sequence is 13 residues long. The V gene lost 4 bases and the J gene lost 10 bases, with 14 bases spanning the gap. Germline lookup yields CDR1 MGHRA and CDR2 YSYEKL. The CDR3 loop is CASSPSGSGEQFF. The CDR3 bases are TGCGCCAGCAGCCCTTCAGGAAGCGGAGAGCAGTTCTTC.

The chain recombines TRBV5-6 with TRBJ2-7, with D hard to call. Germline CDR1 reads SGHDT; CDR2 reads YYEEEE. The V end lost 4 bases, the J end lost 2 bases, and 22 bases lay between the germline ends. The CDR3 totals 17 residues. The CDR3 region has the DNA TGTGCCAGCAGCCTGGGATGGGTGCCAGGAGAGACCTACGAGCAGTACTTC. Translation gives CASSLGWVPGETYEQYF.

V is TRBV30 and J is TRBJ2-1; TRBD1 is a possible D gene (6 bases). V lost 3 bases, J lost 12 bases, and 15 bases lay in between. The length of the CDR3 is 12 residues. CDR1 and CDR2 (germline): GTSNPN, SVGIG (reference sequence). The CDR3 nucleotides read TGTGCCTGGAGCTTAGGGGGTTTATGGCAGTTCTTC. Amino acids: CAWSLGGLWQFF.

The V and J genes are TRBV27 and TRBJ1-1, with D possibly being TRBD1 (6 bases). This CDR3 contains 13 residues. V was trimmed by 4 bases and J by 7 bases, leaving 13 bases between them. From germline, CDR1 is MNHEY and CDR2 SMNVEV (reference sequence). CDR3 residues: CASSSGTRLEAFF. The CDR3 coding sequence is TGTGCCAGCAGTTCCGGGACAAGGCTTGAAGCTTTCTTT.

The genes are TRBV7-9 and TRBJ1-1; 8 bases line up with TRBD1. V was clipped by 5 bases and J by 2 bases; unmatched bases: 13. The CDR3 is 17 residues long. Germline lookup yields CDR1 SEHNR and CDR2 FQNEAQ (reference sequence). The CDR3, as DNA: TGTGCCAGCAGCACAGAAACAGGGGGTAGTGGAAACACTGAAGCTTTCTTT. It codes for CASSTETGGSGNTEAFF.

DNA of the CDR3: TGTGCCAGCAGTTTGCGGGAGACCTTTTACAATGAGCAGTTCTTC. Translation gives CASSLRETFYNEQFF. The gene calls are TRBV28 and TRBJ2-1; TRBD2 matches 7 bases. Germline lookup yields CDR1 MDHEN and CDR2 SYDVKM. The V and J ends lost 3 bases and 4 bases, in that order; junction bases with no gene match: 6. CDR3 length equals 15 residues.

This rearrangement joins TRBV6-4 to TRBJ2-3; 11 positions agree with TRBD2. V was clipped by 8 bases and J by 5 bases; unmatched bases: 9. CDR3 length: 15 amino acids. Germline V gives CDR1 MRHNA, CDR2 SNTAGT. This chain's CDR3 is CASAVGLAGGDTQYF. The CDR3 region has the DNA TGTGCCAGCGCGGTCGGGCTAGCGGGAGGAGATACGCAGTATTTT.

The chain has TRBV7-9 and TRBJ2-7; TRBD1 matches 8 bases. Unmatched junction bases numbered 15, after V lost 8 bases and J lost 3 bases. Per germline, CDR1 SEHNR and CDR2 FQNEAQ (reference sequence). The CDR3 spans 16 residues. The DNA for the CDR3 is TGTGCCAGCCACCCTACGGGACAGGTCTCCAGCTACGAGCAGTACTTC. This gives the protein CASHPTGQVSSYEQYF.

This clone was seen once. The genes are TRBV19 and TRBJ2-1, with 7 bases matching TRBD2. There are 21 residues in the CDR3. Germline assignment: CDR1 LNHDA and CDR2 SQIVND (reference sequence). The trim removed 1 base at V and 0 bases at J, leaving 18 bases unmatched. The CDR3 is CASSIGGGRESALSSYNEQFF. The DNA of the CDR3 is TGTGCCAGTAGTATAGGTGGGGGGAGGGAATCGGCCCTTAGCTCCTACAATGAGCAGTTCTTC.

The V and J genes are TRBV4-1 and TRBJ1-5; D remains unclear. The germline gives CDR1 MGHRA, CDR2 YSYEKL. Trimming took off 0 bases at V and 5 bases at J, with 14 bases between the two ends. CDR3 length: 16 residues. CDR3 protein: CASSQDFGVWHQPQHF. In DNA, the CDR3 is TGCGCCAGCAGCCAAGATTTCGGGGTCTGGCATCAGCCCCAGCATTTT.

The chain combines TRBV5-4 with TRBJ2-7; maybe TRBD1 (6 bases). The ends were cut back, 9 bases at V and 6 bases at J, with 16 bases in the middle. CDR1 is SGHNT and CDR2 is YYREEE in the germline V gene (reference sequence). The CDR3 is 12 amino acids. The CDR3 nucleotides are TGTGCCACCTCGAGTCCCAGGGGCGAGCAGTACTTC. It yields the protein CATSSPRGEQYF.

About this clone: The junction departs from germline at one end; a sequencing error may be responsible. V usage is TRBV27 and J usage is TRBJ1-5, with D perhaps matching TRBD1 (5 bases). The CDR3 loop spans 14 amino acids. Germline V gives CDR1 MNHEY, CDR2 SMNVEV (reference sequence). Here the CDR3 DNA reads TGTGCCAGCGGTTTATCAGGGAGCAATCAGCCCCAGCATTTT. Its protein is CASGLSGSNQPQHF.

The rearrangement links TRBV9 to TRBJ2-7, with D hard to call. Looked up from germline, CDR1 is SGDLS and CDR2 is YYNGEE. The CDR3 loop spans 15 amino acids. Trimming cost V 3 bases and J 2 bases, with 15 bases left between them. CDR3: CASSASAGLAYEQYF. For the CDR3, the DNA is TGTGCCAGCAGCGCGTCCGCTGGCCTGGCCTACGAGCAGTACTTC.

The chain recombines TRBV5-1 with TRBJ2-3; 7 positions agree with TRBD2. Germline values: CDR1 SGHRS, CDR2 YFSETQ. The CDR3 covers 16 residues. The V segment lost 3 bases and the J segment 2 bases; nucleotides outside the gene matches: 9. DNA of the CDR3: TGCGCCAGCAGCTCGCGGGGACTACTATACACAGATACGCAGTATTTT. Its translation is CASSSRGLLYTDTQYF.

The chain couples TRBV5-5 to TRBJ1-1; D remains unclear. Germline V gene sequence: CDR1 SGHKS, CDR2 YYEKEE (reference sequence). V lost 4 bases and J lost 4, with 20 bases in between. CDR3 size: 16 residues. CDR3: CASSKGYNDMSTEAFF. DNA of the CDR3: TGTGCCAGCAGCAAGGGATACAACGACATGAGCACTGAAGCTTTCTTT.

The chain couples TRBV5-1 to TRBJ2-1; 12 bases are shared with TRBD2. The germline gives CDR1 SGHRS, CDR2 YFSETQ. The CDR3 totals 15 residues. Trimming removed 4 bases from V and 6 bases from J; junction bases left unmatched: 5. The CDR3 spells CASSPRTSGTNEQFF. CDR3 coding DNA: TGCGCCAGCAGCCCGCGGACTAGCGGGACCAATGAGCAGTTCTTC.

The chain has TRBV4-1 and TRBJ1-1; D call uncertain. The V gene lost 4 bases and the J gene lost 5 bases, with 14 bases spanning the gap. CDR1 MGHRA and CDR2 YSYEKL come from the germline V gene. The length of the CDR3 is 14 residues. In nucleotides, the CDR3 is TGCGCCAGCAGCCCAGGAGGGCCGGGAACTGAAGCTTTCTTT. Residues: CASSPGGPGTEAFF.